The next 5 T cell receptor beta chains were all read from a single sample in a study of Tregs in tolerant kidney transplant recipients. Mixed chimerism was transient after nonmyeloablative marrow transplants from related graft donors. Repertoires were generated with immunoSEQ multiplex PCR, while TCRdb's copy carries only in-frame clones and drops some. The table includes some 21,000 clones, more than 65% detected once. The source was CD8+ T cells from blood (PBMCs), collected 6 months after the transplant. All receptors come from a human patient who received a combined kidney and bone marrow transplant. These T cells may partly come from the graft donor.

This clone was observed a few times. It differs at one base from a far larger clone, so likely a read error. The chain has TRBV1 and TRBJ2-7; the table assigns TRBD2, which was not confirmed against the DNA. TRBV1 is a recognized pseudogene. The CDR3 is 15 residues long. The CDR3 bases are TGCACCAGCAGCCAACAAGACGGGAGCTCCTACGAGCAGTACTTC. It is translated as CTSSQQDGSSYEQYF.

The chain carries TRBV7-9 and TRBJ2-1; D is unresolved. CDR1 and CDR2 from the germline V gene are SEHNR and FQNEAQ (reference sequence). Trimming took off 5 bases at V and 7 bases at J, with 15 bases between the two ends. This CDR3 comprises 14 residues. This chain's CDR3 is CASSHLILWNEQFF. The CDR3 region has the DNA TGTGCCAGCAGCCATTTAATACTGTGGAATGAGCAGTTCTTC. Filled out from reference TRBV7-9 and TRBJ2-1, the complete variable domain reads DTGVSQNPRHKITKRGQNVTFRCDPISEHNRLYWYRQTLGQGPEFLTYFQNEAQLEKSRLLSDRFSAERPKGSFSTLEIQRTEQGDSAMYLCASSHLILWNEQFFGPGTRLTVL.

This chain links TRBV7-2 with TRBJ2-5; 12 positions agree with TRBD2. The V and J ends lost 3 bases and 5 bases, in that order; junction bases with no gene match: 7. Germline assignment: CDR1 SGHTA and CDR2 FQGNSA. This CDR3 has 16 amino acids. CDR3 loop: CASSFRLAGVWETQYF. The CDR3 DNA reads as TGTGCCAGCAGCTTTAGACTAGCGGGGGTTTGGGAGACCCAGTACTTC.

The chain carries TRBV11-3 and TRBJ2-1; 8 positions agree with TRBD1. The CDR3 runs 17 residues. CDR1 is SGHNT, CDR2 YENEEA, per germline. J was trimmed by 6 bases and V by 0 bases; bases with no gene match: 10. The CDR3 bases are TGTGCCAGCAGCTTAGATCTGCGGACAGGGTTGTTCAATGAGCAGTTCTTC. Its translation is CASSLDLRTGLFNEQFF.

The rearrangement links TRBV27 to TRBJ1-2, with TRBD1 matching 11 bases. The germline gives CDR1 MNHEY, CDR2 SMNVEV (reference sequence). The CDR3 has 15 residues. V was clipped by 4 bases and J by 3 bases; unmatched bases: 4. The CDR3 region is CASSSGQGVYYGYTF. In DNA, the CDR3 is TGTGCCAGCAGTTCGGGACAGGGGGTCTACTATGGCTACACCTTC.